The 32 T cell receptor beta chains listed next were all sequenced from one sample in a study of shared clonotypes between healthy human individuals. Clones were read by immunoSEQ multiplex PCR, and TCRdb kept only the in-frame ones, dropping some. The table includes some 2,400,000 clones, under 97% detected once. The sample taken for sequencing was naive CD4+ T cells sorted from blood. The sample's subset: CD45RA+ positively selected. All receptors come from a man between 18 and 29 years old in good health.

The chain employs TRBV6-1 and TRBJ2-7; D is ambiguous. Germline V gene sequence: CDR1 MNHNS, CDR2 SASEGT. V was pared by 2 bases and J by 9 bases, with 11 bases between. The CDR3 sequence is 12 residues long. The CDR3: CASSEPAARQYF. Here the CDR3 DNA reads TGTGCCAGCAGTGAACCGGCGGCAAGGCAGTACTTC.

V usage is TRBV2 and J usage is TRBJ2-7, with a tentative D call TRBD1 (5 bases). V lost 5 bases and J 4 bases, leaving 12 bases between the germline ends. Germline V CDR1 and CDR2: SNHLY, FYNNEI. The CDR3 runs to 13 residues. The CDR3 reads CASSYDRRYEQYF. The CDR3 bases are TGTGCCAGCAGTTACGACAGAAGATACGAGCAGTACTTC.

The chain is built from TRBV30 and TRBJ1-2, with a possible D match to TRBD1 (6 bases). The CDR3 runs to 13 residues. The V gene's germline CDR1 is GTSNPN and CDR2 SVGIG (reference sequence). The V end was cut by 4 bases, the J end by 4 bases, with 13 bases between. The CDR3: CAWTTGAGYGYTF. CDR3 in DNA: TGTGCCTGGACCACGGGGGCAGGCTATGGCTACACCTTC.

This chain uses TRBV6-5 with TRBJ2-7; 10 nucleotides align to TRBD1. Trimming at V came to 5 bases and at J to 4 bases, leaving 8 bases not matched to a gene. CDR3 length: 15 amino acids. Germline V gene lookup returns CDR1 MNHEY and CDR2 SVGAGI. As DNA, the CDR3 is TGTGCCAGCAGTACTCGGGACAGGGGCTGGTACGAGCAGTACTTC. This translates into CASSTRDRGWYEQYF.

The chain joins TRBV7-6 to TRBJ1-3; tentatively, D is TRBD1 (6 bases). Germline CDR1 reads SGHVS; CDR2 reads FNYEAQ. The CDR3 covers 14 residues. Trimming shortened V by 5 bases and J by 0 bases, and 8 bases separated the two germline ends. The CDR3: CASSPGVSGNTIYF. The CDR3, as DNA: TGTGCCAGCAGCCCAGGGGTCTCTGGAAACACCATATATTTT.

The chain is built from TRBV28 and TRBJ1-3, with D unclear. Germline CDR1 and CDR2: MDHEN and SYDVKM. The CDR3 runs 15 residues. V gave up 6 bases and J gave up 0 bases, with 12 bases separating them. CDR3 nucleotide sequence: TGTGCCAGCAGCCCGTCTGCAGGCTCTGGAAACACCATATATTTT. This sequence encodes CASSPSAGSGNTIYF.

This clone was detected only once. This chain connects TRBV27 to TRBJ1-2; D perhaps matches TRBD1 (6 bases). V lost 2 bases and J 4 bases, leaving 11 bases between the germline ends. Germline loops: CDR1 MNHEY, CDR2 SMNVEV (reference sequence). The CDR3 consists of 14 residues. The CDR3 sequence is CASSLTAGAYGYTF. The CDR3 DNA reads TGTGCCAGCAGTTTAACGGCAGGGGCCTATGGCTACACCTTC.

The chain employs TRBV10-3 and TRBJ2-5; 9 bases are a match to TRBD2. Trimming removed 9 bases from V and 2 bases from J; junction bases left unmatched: 4. The CDR3 has 13 residues. The germline gives CDR1 ENHRY, CDR2 SYGVKD. The DNA of the CDR3 is TGTGCCATTAGACTAGCGGCGCAAGAGACCCAGTACTTC. Protein: CAIRLAAQETQYF.

The J gene is TRBJ2-3, the V gene TRBV27, with 7 bases matching TRBD1. CDR1 and CDR2 from the germline V gene are MNHEY and SMNVEV (reference sequence). There are 17 residues in the CDR3. V gave up 0 bases and J gave up 2 bases; unmatched junction bases: 8. The CDR3 region is CASSLSLTDRLTDTQYF. CDR3 DNA: TGTGCCAGCAGTTTATCGCTAACGGACAGGCTCACAGATACGCAGTATTTT.

This chain uses TRBV7-8 with TRBJ2-3; 7 nucleotides agree with TRBD2. V lost 1 base to trimming and J lost 1 base; unmatched junction nucleotides: 11. The V gene's germline CDR1 is SGHVS and CDR2 FQNEAQ. CDR3 length: 18 amino acids. CDR3 region: CASSLVIWGGRGTDTQYF. The DNA of the CDR3 is TGTGCCAGCAGCTTAGTTATATGGGGAGGGAGAGGCACAGATACGCAGTATTTT.

The chain has TRBV7-2 and TRBJ1-3; perhaps TRBD1 as D (6 bases). Trimming took off 5 bases at V and 2 bases at J, with 16 bases between the two ends. The length of the CDR3 is 16 residues. Germline loops: CDR1 SGHTA, CDR2 FQGNSA. As DNA, the CDR3 is TGTGCCAGCAGCCCGCCGGGACAAACTACTGGAAACACCATATATTTT. This sequence encodes CASSPPGQTTGNTIYF.

The rearrangement links TRBV6-5 to TRBJ2-7; D is possibly TRBD2 (7 bases). CDR3 length equals 13 residues. Deletions cut 6 bases from V and 8 bases from J, with 17 bases between. Germline CDR1 reads MNHEY; CDR2 reads SVGAGI. CDR3: CASRGGASLKQYF. CDR3 DNA sequence: TGTGCCAGCAGGGGGGGGGCGTCCCTCAAGCAGTACTTC.

This sequence joins TRBV30 and TRBJ1-2; TRBD1 is a possible D gene (6 bases). V lost 2 bases and J 0 bases, leaving 13 bases between the germline ends. CDR1 is GTSNPN, CDR2 SVGIG, per germline (reference sequence). This CDR3 is built from 15 residues. CDR3 in DNA: TGTGCCTGGAGTTTAGAGACAGGAGCTAACTATGGCTACACCTTC. This translates into CAWSLETGANYGYTF.

This sequence joins TRBV5-1 and TRBJ1-5; the match to TRBD1 covers 7 bases. The CDR3 runs 15 residues. The germline CDR1 and CDR2 sequences are SGHRS and YFSETQ. With 1 base clipped from V and 3 bases from J, the junction kept 4 bases outside the gene matches. The CDR3 sequence: CASSLSGGFNQPQHF. The CDR3, as DNA: TGCGCCAGCAGCTTGTCAGGGGGTTTCAATCAGCCCCAGCATTTT.

The chain carries TRBV6-1 and TRBJ2-7; D is uncertain. Trimming removed 1 base at V and 0 bases at J, with 10 bases between. The CDR3 totals 15 residues. The V gene's germline CDR1 is MNHNS and CDR2 SASEGT. CDR3 sequence reads: CASSEGATLSYEQYF. The CDR3 DNA follows: TGTGCCAGCAGTGAAGGGGCGACGCTCTCCTACGAGCAGTACTTC.

J is TRBJ2-5 and V is TRBV11-2, with D perhaps TRBD2 (6 bases). The end of the DNA is better explained by TRBJ2-7, so the J call may be wrong. Germline V gives CDR1 SGHAT, CDR2 FQNNGV. The CDR3 runs to 11 residues. The CDR3 loop is CASSGGSEQYF. The CDR3 bases are TGTGCCAGCAGTGGGGGGAGCGAGCAGTACTTC.

The chain uses TRBV5-1 and TRBJ2-2; 8 bases map to TRBD1. With 3 bases clipped from V and 6 bases from J, the junction kept 4 bases outside the gene matches. CDR1 is SGHRS, CDR2 YFSETQ, per germline. The CDR3 runs 14 residues. In DNA form, the CDR3 reads TGCGCCAGCAGCTCACCGACAGGGGCCGGGGAGCTGTTTTTT. Its translation is CASSSPTGAGELFF. The full variable domain, in which reference TRBV5-1 and TRBJ2-2 provide the parts outside the CDR3, is KAGVTQTPRYLIKTRGQQVTLSCSPISGHRSVSWYQQTPGQGLQFLFEYFSETQRNKGNFPGRFSGRQFSNSRSEMNVSTLELGDSALYLCASSSPTGAGELFFGEGSRLTVL.

This chain links TRBV5-1 with TRBJ2-7, with D maybe TRBD1 (6 bases). The CDR3 consists of 14 residues. From germline, CDR1 is SGHRS and CDR2 YFSETQ. The V end was cut by 4 bases, the J end by 3 bases, with 14 bases between. The CDR3 DNA reads as TGCGCCAGCAGCCCGACAGGTGGTCTCTACGAGCAGTACTTC. The encoded protein is CASSPTGGLYEQYF.

The table lists this clone with a count of one. Distinct nucleotide sequences in the sample also encode this CDR3. The genes are TRBV18 and TRBJ1-5, with 9 bases lining up with TRBD1. Losses at the gene ends were 6 bases for V and 5 bases for J; bases not matched to a gene: 2. The CDR3 extends over 13 amino acids. The germline CDR1 and CDR2 sequences are KGHSH and LQKENI. The DNA of the CDR3 is TGTGCCAGCTCCCGGACAGGGGATCAGCCCCAGCATTTT. Residues: CASSRTGDQPQHF.

In its sample, this clone was seen once. The V call is TRBV7-2, the J call TRBJ2-5; possible D gene TRBD2, 5 bases. V lost 3 bases and J lost 4, with 15 bases in between. Per the germline V gene, CDR1 is SGHTA and CDR2 is FQGNSA. The CDR3 totals 15 residues. The CDR3 nucleotides are TGTGCCAGCAGCTTGCGTCCCAGTGGAGGAGAGACCCAGTACTTC. Translated: CASSLRPSGGETQYF.

J is TRBJ2-2 and V is TRBV27; a possible D gene is TRBD2 (6 bases). Trimming cost V 3 bases and J 4 bases, with 9 bases left between them. The CDR3 is made up of 14 amino acids. Germline CDR1 and CDR2: MNHEY and SMNVEV (reference sequence). CDR3 protein: CASSFLGGTGELFF. CDR3 DNA: TGTGCCAGCAGTTTCTTGGGGGGCACCGGGGAGCTGTTTTTT.

The chain joins TRBV30 to TRBJ1-2, with 11 bases aligning to TRBD1. The junction had 5 bases not matched to a gene; V was cut back by 5 bases and J by 3 bases. In germline, CDR1 is GTSNPN, CDR2 SVGIG (reference sequence). CDR3 size: 14 residues. Here the CDR3 DNA reads TGTGCCTGGGGGCGGACAGGGGGCGACTATGGCTACACCTTC. The encoded protein is CAWGRTGGDYGYTF.

The rearrangement uses TRBV7-8 and TRBJ1-2; 11 bases are a match to TRBD1. V shed 0 bases, J shed 4 bases, and the junction held 1 base outside the gene matches. Per germline, CDR1 SGHVS and CDR2 FQNEAQ. The CDR3 runs 15 residues. The CDR3 region is CASSLAGQGGYGYTF. CDR3 nucleotides: TGTGCCAGCAGCTTAGCGGGACAGGGGGGCTATGGCTACACCTTC.

Remarks on this clone: The junction does not match germline at one end; this may be a read error. The rearrangement uses TRBV10-3 and TRBJ1-2; the D is unclear. The CDR3 is 12 residues long. In germline, CDR1 is ENHRY, CDR2 SYGVKD. The CDR3 protein is CALREAGYGYTF. The CDR3 nucleotides read TGTGCCCTCAGAGAGGCAGGCTATGGCTACACCTTC.

The chain joins TRBV29-1 to TRBJ2-3; D possibly corresponds to TRBD2 (5 bases). V gave up 3 bases and J gave up 5 bases, with 15 bases separating them. CDR1 is SQVTM, CDR2 ANQGSEA, per germline. The CDR3 length is 14 residues. The CDR3 region has the DNA TGCAGCGTTGAGATCAACGTTGGGAGAGATACGCAGTATTTT. It yields the protein CSVEINVGRDTQYF.

The chain combines TRBV28 with TRBJ2-2; unclear D gene. The V gene's germline CDR1 is MDHEN and CDR2 SYDVKM. The CDR3 contains 13 residues. Trimming stripped 7 bases from V and 2 bases from J, with 8 bases between. CDR3 nucleotide sequence: TGTGCCAGCATTCAGAGAAACACCGGGGAGCTGTTTTTT. Translation gives CASIQRNTGELFF.

The chain uses TRBV6-7 and TRBJ2-7, with 15 bases that match TRBD2. TRBV6-7 carries the ORF label, with uncertain function. The CDR3 is 18 amino acids. The V gene end was trimmed by 8 bases and the J gene end by 0 bases; junction bases not matched to a gene: 11. CDR3 coding DNA: TGTGCCAGCCCGGAGGGACTAGCGGGAGGTTCGAGCTCCTACGAGCAGTACTTC. Translation: CASPEGLAGGSSSYEQYF.

Concerning this clone: The same CDR3 arises from other DNA sequences in this sample as well. The rearrangement links TRBV5-1 to TRBJ2-5; D is undetermined. The V gene's germline CDR1 is SGHRS and CDR2 YFSETQ. V gave up 0 bases and J gave up 3 bases, with 6 bases separating them. The CDR3 runs to 13 residues. This CDR3 reads CASSLGVEETQYF. The CDR3 DNA reads TGCGCCAGCAGCTTGGGAGTGGAAGAGACCCAGTACTTC.

The chain links TRBV19 to TRBJ1-5; 11 nucleotides match TRBD1. Germline CDR1 is LNHDA and CDR2 is SQIVND (reference sequence). V lost 5 bases to trimming and J lost 6 bases; unmatched junction nucleotides: 6. The CDR3 runs 15 residues. As DNA, the CDR3 is TGTGCCAGTAGTGTGGCCGGGACAGGGGGTCAGCCCCAGCATTTT. It yields the protein CASSVAGTGGQPQHF.

CDR3 bases: TGTGCCAGCAGTGAATTAAGAACCTGGAGTCAGCCCCAGCATTTT. Translating gives CASSELRTWSQPQHF. The gene calls are TRBV6-1 and TRBJ1-5; D gene ambiguous. Trimming stripped 2 bases from V and 6 bases from J, with 14 bases between. The germline CDR1 and CDR2 sequences are MNHNS and SASEGT. The CDR3 consists of 15 residues.

The J gene is TRBJ1-2, the V gene TRBV10-1, with 7 positions matching TRBD1. CDR3 length equals 14 residues. Germline CDR1 is WNHNN and CDR2 is SYGVQD (reference sequence). Unmatched junction bases numbered 12, after V lost 6 bases and J lost 8 bases. The CDR3 region has the DNA TGCGCCAGCAGGACAGGGTCGAGGAGGAAGGGCTACACCTTC. Translating gives CASRTGSRRKGYTF.

The chain is built from TRBV18 and TRBJ2-3; D is ambiguous. Trimming shortened V by 2 bases and J by 0 bases, and 6 bases separated the two germline ends. CDR3 size: 14 residues. Germline values: CDR1 KGHSH, CDR2 LQKENI. CDR3 sequence reads: CASSPIPSTDTQYF. DNA of the CDR3: TGTGCCAGCTCACCAATACCTAGCACAGATACGCAGTATTTT.